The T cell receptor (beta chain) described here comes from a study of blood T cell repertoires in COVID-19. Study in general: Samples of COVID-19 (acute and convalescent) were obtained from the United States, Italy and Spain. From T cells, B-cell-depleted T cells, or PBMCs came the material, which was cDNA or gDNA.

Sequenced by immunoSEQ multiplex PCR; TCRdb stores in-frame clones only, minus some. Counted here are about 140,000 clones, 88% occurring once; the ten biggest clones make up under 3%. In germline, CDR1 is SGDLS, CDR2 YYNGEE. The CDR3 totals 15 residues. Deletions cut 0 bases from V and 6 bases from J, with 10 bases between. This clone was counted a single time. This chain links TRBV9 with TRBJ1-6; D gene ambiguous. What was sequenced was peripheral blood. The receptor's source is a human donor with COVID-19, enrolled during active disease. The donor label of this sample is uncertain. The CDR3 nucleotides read TGTGCCAGCAGCGTAGCTTCGGAGGGTAATTCACCCCTCCACTTT. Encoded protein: CASSVASEGNSPLHF.